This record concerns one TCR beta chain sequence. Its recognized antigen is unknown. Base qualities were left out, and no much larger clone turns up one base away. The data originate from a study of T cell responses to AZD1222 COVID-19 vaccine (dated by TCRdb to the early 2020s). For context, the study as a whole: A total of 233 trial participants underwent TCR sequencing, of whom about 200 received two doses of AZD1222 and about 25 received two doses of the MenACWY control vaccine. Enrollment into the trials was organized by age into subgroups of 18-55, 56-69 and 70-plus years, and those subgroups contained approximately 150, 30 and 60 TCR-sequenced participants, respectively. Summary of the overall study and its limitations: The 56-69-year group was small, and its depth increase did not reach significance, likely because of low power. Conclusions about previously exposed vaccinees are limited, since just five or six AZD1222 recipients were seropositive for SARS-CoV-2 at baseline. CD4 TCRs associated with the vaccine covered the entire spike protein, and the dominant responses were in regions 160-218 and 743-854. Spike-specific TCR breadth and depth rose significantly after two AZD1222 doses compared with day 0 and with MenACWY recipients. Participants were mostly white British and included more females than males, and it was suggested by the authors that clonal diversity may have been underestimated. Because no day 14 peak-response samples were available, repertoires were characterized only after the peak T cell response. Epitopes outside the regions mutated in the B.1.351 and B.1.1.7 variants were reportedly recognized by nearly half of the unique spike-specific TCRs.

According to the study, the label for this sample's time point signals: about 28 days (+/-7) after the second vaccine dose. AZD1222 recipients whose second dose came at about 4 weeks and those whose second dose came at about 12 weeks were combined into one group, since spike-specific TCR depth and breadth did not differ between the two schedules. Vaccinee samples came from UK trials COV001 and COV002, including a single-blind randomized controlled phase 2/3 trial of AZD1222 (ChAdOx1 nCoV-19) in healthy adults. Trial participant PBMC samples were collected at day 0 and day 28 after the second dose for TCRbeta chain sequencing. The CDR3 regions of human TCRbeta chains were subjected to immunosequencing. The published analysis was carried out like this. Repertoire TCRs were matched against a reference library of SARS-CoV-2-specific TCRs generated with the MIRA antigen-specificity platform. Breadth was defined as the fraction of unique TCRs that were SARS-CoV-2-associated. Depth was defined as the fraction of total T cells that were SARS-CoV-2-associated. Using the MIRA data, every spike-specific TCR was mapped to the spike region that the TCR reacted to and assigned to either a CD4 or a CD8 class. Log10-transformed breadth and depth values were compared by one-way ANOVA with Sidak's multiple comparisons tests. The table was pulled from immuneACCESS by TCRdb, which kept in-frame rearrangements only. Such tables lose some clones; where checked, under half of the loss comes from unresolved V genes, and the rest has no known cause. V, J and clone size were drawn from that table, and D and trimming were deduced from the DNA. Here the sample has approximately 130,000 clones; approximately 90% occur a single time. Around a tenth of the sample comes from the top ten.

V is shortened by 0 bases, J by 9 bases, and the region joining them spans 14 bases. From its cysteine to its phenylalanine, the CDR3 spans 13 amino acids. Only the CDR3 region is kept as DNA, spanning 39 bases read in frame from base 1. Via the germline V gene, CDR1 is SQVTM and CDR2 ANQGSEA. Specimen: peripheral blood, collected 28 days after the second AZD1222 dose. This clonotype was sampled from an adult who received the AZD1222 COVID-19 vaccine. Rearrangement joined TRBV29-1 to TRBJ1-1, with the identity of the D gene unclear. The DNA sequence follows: TGCAGCGTTGAAGAAGAGGGAGGTAGAAAAGCTTTCTTT. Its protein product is CSVEEEGGRKAFF. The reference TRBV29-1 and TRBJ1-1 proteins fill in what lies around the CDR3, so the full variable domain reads SAVISQKPSRDICQRGTSLTIQCQVDSQVTMMFWYRQQPGQSLTLIATANQGSEATYESGFVIDKFPISRPNLTFSTLTVSNMSPEDSSIYLCSVEEEGGRKAFFGQGTRLTVV.